The 31 T cell receptor beta chains in this list originate from one sample, sequenced in a study of cytomegalovirus exposure and HLA in healthy donors. PCR used 60 Vbeta primers and 13 Jbeta primers. Sequenced by immunoSEQ multiplex PCR; TCRdb stores in-frame clones only, minus some. The data show 180,000 or so clones, around 82% seen once. Sequenced: PBMCs. The receptors were sampled from a woman younger than 45 in good health and CMV-seropositive.

V usage is TRBV25-1 and J usage is TRBJ1-5, with 7 bases lining up with TRBD1. Trimming removed 4 bases from V and 2 bases from J; junction bases left unmatched: 5. The CDR3 runs to 15 residues. CDR1 and CDR2 (germline): MGHDK, SYGVNS. In DNA form, the CDR3 reads TGTGCCAGCAGTGGGACAGGTTTTGGCAATCAGCCCCAGCATTTT. Encoded protein: CASSGTGFGNQPQHF.

The chain uses TRBV27 and TRBJ1-2, with TRBD1 matching over 9 bases. The ends lost 4 bases at V and 4 bases at J; junction bases unmatched: 13. Germline lookup yields CDR1 MNHEY and CDR2 SMNVEV (reference sequence). The CDR3 consists of 17 residues. The CDR3, as DNA: TGTGCCAGCAGTTCACCAACCGGGACAGGGTGGGGCTATGGCTACACCTTC. As protein: CASSSPTGTGWGYGYTF.

The V call is TRBV2, the J call TRBJ2-7; the match to TRBD2 covers 12 bases. The germline gives CDR1 SNHLY, CDR2 FYNNEI. The CDR3 spans 15 residues. Trimming at V came to 6 bases and at J to 4 bases, leaving 7 bases not matched to a gene. CDR3 region: CASRPGLAGSYEQYF. As DNA, the CDR3 is TGTGCCAGCAGGCCCGGACTAGCGGGGAGTTACGAGCAGTACTTC.

The rearrangement joins TRBV28 to TRBJ2-5; TRBD2 agrees at 9 bases. The germline gives CDR1 MDHEN, CDR2 SYDVKM. V trimming: 4 bases; J trimming: 4 bases; junction bases outside the gene matches: 7. This CDR3 is built from 15 residues. The CDR3 spells CASSSGGGGPETQYF. The CDR3 nucleotides are TGTGCCAGCAGTTCGGGCGGGGGGGGTCCAGAGACCCAGTACTTC.

The rearrangement uses TRBV28 and TRBJ1-1, with a tentative D call TRBD1 (5 bases). The germline V gene encodes CDR1 MDHEN and CDR2 SYDVKM. This CDR3 comprises 13 residues. V dropped 7 bases and J dropped 1 base, with 10 bases sitting between them. The CDR3 region is CASTQGKNTEAFF. CDR3 bases: TGTGCCAGCACCCAGGGCAAGAACACTGAAGCTTTCTTT. Full variable domain (rest looked up from reference TRBV28 and TRBJ1-1): DVKVTQSSRYLVKRTGEKVFLECVQDMDHENMFWYRQDPGLGLRLIYFSYDVKMKEKGDIPEGYSVSREKKERFSLILESASTNQTSMYLCASTQGKNTEAFFGQGTRLTVV.

This clone was seen a handful of times. The chain couples TRBV5-1 to TRBJ2-1; D is perhaps TRBD1 (6 bases). The CDR3 extends over 14 amino acids. V lost 1 base and J lost 6, with 11 bases in between. Per the germline V gene, CDR1 is SGHRS and CDR2 is YFSETQ. CDR3 DNA: TGCGCCAGCAGCTTGTACAGGGACCGCAATGAGCAGTTCTTC. Protein sequence: CASSLYRDRNEQFF.

The chain has TRBV19 and TRBJ1-2, with 7 bases lining up with TRBD1. The V gene's germline CDR1 is LNHDA and CDR2 SQIVND (reference sequence). The CDR3 has 15 amino acids. V shed 5 bases, J shed 3 bases, and the junction held 9 bases outside the gene matches. This CDR3 is CASSAGQVLDYGYTF. CDR3 coding DNA: TGTGCCAGTAGTGCCGGACAGGTCCTTGACTATGGCTACACCTTC.

CDR3 region: CASSYGLAETQYF. CDR3 bases: TGCGCCAGCAGCTACGGACTAGCGGAGACCCAGTACTTC. This chain joins TRBV5-1 and TRBJ2-5; 9 bases are shared with TRBD2. Germline-derived CDR1 and CDR2 are SGHRS and YFSETQ. V shed 3 bases, J shed 5 bases, and the junction held 2 bases outside the gene matches. This CDR3 has 13 amino acids.

In nucleotides, the CDR3 is TGTGCCAGCAGCTCCCGTTTAGGGGTTACTGAAGCTTTCTTT. Translating gives CASSSRLGVTEAFF. This chain joins TRBV11-2 and TRBJ1-1, with D perhaps matching TRBD1 (5 bases). The CDR3 loop spans 14 amino acids. Germline CDR1 and CDR2: SGHAT and FQNNGV. Trimming pared 4 bases from V and 5 bases from J, leaving 14 bases between.

The table lists this clone with a few counts. This chain uses TRBV6-5 with TRBJ1-6; D remains unclear. V gave up 0 bases and J gave up 7 bases, with 4 bases separating them. Germline CDR1 and CDR2: MNHEY and SVGAGI. The CDR3 has 13 residues. The CDR3 region is CASSYSENSPLHF. The DNA of the CDR3 is TGTGCCAGCAGTTACTCTGAGAATTCACCCCTCCACTTT.

The CDR3 DNA reads TGTGCCAGCAGTTTATTGGGGGGGTACACTGAAGCTTTCTTT. It encodes CASSLLGGYTEAFF. The V call is TRBV28, the J call TRBJ1-1; tentatively, D is TRBD1 (5 bases). Germline CDR1 MDHEN, CDR2 SYDVKM. The ends were cut back, 1 base at V and 3 bases at J, with 9 bases in the middle. The CDR3 has 14 amino acids.

CDR3 DNA: TGTGCCACCAGCAGCCCTCTCACAGGTCCAAACACTGAAGCTTTCTTT. It is translated as CATSSPLTGPNTEAFF. The chain employs TRBV15 and TRBJ1-1, with D perhaps matching TRBD1 (5 bases). CDR3 length equals 16 residues. V was pared by 3 bases and J by 2 bases, with 16 bases between. Germline-derived CDR1 and CDR2 are LNHNV and YYDKDF (reference sequence). The complete variable domain, with remaining parts taken from reference TRBV15 and TRBJ1-1, reads DAMVIQNPRYQVTQFGKPVTLSCSQTLNHNVMYWYQQKSSQAPKLLFHYYDKDFNNEADTPDNFQSRRPNTSFCFLDIRSPGLGDTAMYLCATSSPLTGPNTEAFFGQGTRLTVV.

About this clone itself: The junction departs from germline at one end; a sequencing error may be responsible. The rearrangement uses TRBV7-3 and TRBJ2-3; D is possibly TRBD2 (7 bases). CDR3 length: 16 amino acids. CDR1 is SGHTA, CDR2 FQGTGA, per germline. The CDR3 nucleotides are TGTTCCAGCAGCTTAAGTTTCGGGGGGCCAACAGATACGCAGTATTTT. This translates into CSSSLSFGGPTDTQYF. The whole variable domain, remainder taken from reference TRBV7-3 and TRBJ2-3, is GAGVSQTPSNKVTEKGKYVELRCDPISGHTALYWYRQSLGQGPEFLIYFQGTGAADDSGLPNDRFFAVRPEGSVSTLKIQRTERGDSAVYLCSSSLSFGGPTDTQYFGPGTRLTVL.

The rearrangement uses TRBV7-7 and TRBJ2-3; 12 positions match TRBD2. The CDR3 runs to 16 residues. Per germline, CDR1 SSHAT and CDR2 FNYEAQ (reference sequence). The trim removed 3 bases at V and 0 bases at J, leaving 1 base unmatched. This CDR3 is CASSLGLAGSTDTQYF. The CDR3 DNA sequence: TGTGCCAGCAGCTTGGGACTAGCGGGTAGCACAGATACGCAGTATTTT. The entire variable domain, with the rest obtained from reference TRBV7-7 and TRBJ2-3, is as follows: GAGVSQSPRYKVTKRGQDVTLRCDPISSHATLYWYQQALGQGPEFLTYFNYEAQPDKSGLPSDRFSAERPEGSISTLTIQRTEQRDSAMYRCASSLGLAGSTDTQYFGPGTRLTVL.

J is TRBJ2-2 and V is TRBV27; TRBD2 matches at 11 bases. This CDR3 has 17 amino acids. V trimming: 1 base; J trimming: 6 bases; junction bases outside the gene matches: 7. Germline assignment: CDR1 MNHEY and CDR2 SMNVEV (reference sequence). DNA of the CDR3: TGTGCCAGCAGTTTATACTTTAGCGGGGGGGATCCCGGGGAGCTGTTTTTT. It is translated as CASSLYFSGGDPGELFF.

The chain couples TRBV4-3 to TRBJ2-3; 7 bases fit TRBD2. Per germline, CDR1 LGHNA and CDR2 YSLEER. J was trimmed by 3 bases and V by 3 bases; bases with no gene match: 6. The CDR3 contains 15 residues. The CDR3 DNA reads TGCGCCAGCAGCCAGGGCGAGCGGGGAACAGATACGCAGTATTTT. Translation: CASSQGERGTDTQYF.

The chain joins TRBV7-2 to TRBJ2-7; 7 bases are shared with TRBD1. The CDR3 spans 14 residues. Per germline, CDR1 SGHTA and CDR2 FQGNSA. The J segment lost 5 bases and the V segment lost 4 bases, leaving 8 bases of the junction unmatched. The CDR3 DNA follows: TGTGCCAGCAGCTCTCGACAGGGTTCCCACGAGCAGTACTTC. This encodes CASSSRQGSHEQYF.

This clone was counted only a few times. The chain uses TRBV27 and TRBJ2-1; no clear D. Germline lookup yields CDR1 MNHEY and CDR2 SMNVEV (reference sequence). Trimming cost V 6 bases and J 10 bases, with 22 bases left between them. The CDR3 covers 15 residues. The CDR3: CASSARFRRLMEQFF. The CDR3 DNA follows: TGTGCCAGCAGCGCCAGGTTTAGACGGCTTATGGAGCAGTTCTTC.

J is TRBJ2-2 and V is TRBV7-9, with D perhaps TRBD2 (6 bases). Between the trimmed V and J ends, which lost 5 bases and 1 base, there was a span of 17 bases. CDR1 SEHNR and CDR2 FQNEAQ come from the germline V gene (reference sequence). The CDR3 is 17 amino acids. The CDR3 DNA follows: TGTGCCAGCAGCCCTACCTGGGGGGACCTGAACACCGGGGAGCTGTTTTTT. It is translated as CASSPTWGDLNTGELFF. Combining the CDR3 with reference TRBV7-9 and TRBJ2-2 gives the whole variable domain DTGVSQNPRHKITKRGQNVTFRCDPISEHNRLYWYRQTLGQGPEFLTYFQNEAQLEKSRLLSDRFSAERPKGSFSTLEIQRTEQGDSAMYLCASSPTWGDLNTGELFFGEGSRLTVL.

V usage is TRBV2 and J usage is TRBJ1-4; 9 nucleotides match TRBD1. The CDR3 totals 14 residues. CDR1 and CDR2 (germline): SNHLY, FYNNEI. J gave up 7 bases and V 4 bases, and 4 bases lay outside the gene matches. CDR3 bases: TGTGCCAGCAGTGTCTTGACAGGGGGTGAAAAACTGTTTTTT. Protein: CASSVLTGGEKLFF.

This clone has only a few counts. The chain joins TRBV7-2 to TRBJ2-5; no definite D call. CDR3 length: 16 residues. Per germline, CDR1 SGHTA and CDR2 FQGNSA. With 1 base removed from V and 2 bases from J, the gap between germline ends came to 14 bases. As DNA, the CDR3 is TGTGCCAGCAGCTTAGAGCTCTACAGACGGCAAGAGACCCAGTACTTC. It encodes CASSLELYRRQETQYF. Full variable domain (rest looked up from reference TRBV7-2 and TRBJ2-5): GAGVSQSPSNKVTEKGKDVELRCDPISGHTALYWYRQSLGQGLEFLIYFQGNSAPDKSGLPSDRFSAERTGGSVSTLTIQRTQQEDSAVYLCASSLELYRRQETQYFGPGTRLLVL.

This chain uses TRBV7-2 with TRBJ2-3; 9 nucleotides match TRBD1. This CDR3 is 15 amino acids long. V was clipped by 6 bases and J by 1 base; unmatched bases: 5. In germline, CDR1 is SGHTA, CDR2 FQGNSA. The CDR3 coding sequence is TGTGCCAGCAGTCTCACAGGGGGCGGCACAGATACGCAGTATTTT. This encodes CASSLTGGGTDTQYF.

This clone was picked up a small number of times. The J gene is TRBJ1-5, the V gene TRBV2, with TRBD1 matching over 8 bases. The V gene end was trimmed by 3 bases and the J gene end by 1 base; junction bases not matched to a gene: 5. CDR1 and CDR2 (germline): SNHLY, FYNNEI. The length of the CDR3 is 16 residues. The CDR3 loop reads CASSDRTGGSNQPQHF. The CDR3 DNA reads TGTGCCAGCAGTGACCGCACAGGGGGAAGCAATCAGCCCCAGCATTTT.

This rearrangement joins TRBV29-1 to TRBJ2-2; 10 bases line up with TRBD2. Germline CDR1 reads SQVTM; CDR2 reads ANQGSEA. This CDR3 has 17 residues. After removal of 3 bases from V and 4 bases from J, the junction contained 11 bases not matched to a gene. The CDR3 spells CSVDRGSGGGSTGELFF. The CDR3 coding sequence is TGCAGCGTTGACCGGGGGAGCGGGGGGGGGAGCACCGGGGAGCTGTTTTTT.

This chain uses TRBV7-9 with TRBJ2-5; possible D gene TRBD1, 8 bases. The CDR3 totals 15 residues. V shed 4 bases and J shed 3 bases, with 15 bases lying between them. The germline CDR1 and CDR2 sequences are SEHNR and FQNEAQ (reference sequence). The CDR3 sequence: CASSSQGAGEETQYF. The CDR3 nucleotides are TGTGCCAGCAGCTCCCAGGGGGCGGGAGAAGAGACCCAGTACTTC.

Turning to this clone: Other DNA sequences in the sample encode the same CDR3. The chain combines TRBV30 with TRBJ2-6, with 7 bases fitting TRBD1. The germline V gene encodes CDR1 GTSNPN and CDR2 SVGIG (reference sequence). The CDR3 is 13 residues long. With 8 bases clipped from V and 4 bases from J, the junction kept 5 bases outside the gene matches. For the CDR3, the DNA is TGTGCCCTAGACAGGGAGGGGGCCAACGTCCTGACTTTC. Its protein product is CALDREGANVLTF.

The rearrangement links TRBV5-1 to TRBJ2-1; 9 bases line up with TRBD1. The V and J ends lost 0 bases and 4 bases, in that order; junction bases with no gene match: 2. The CDR3 spans 15 residues. Per germline, CDR1 SGHRS and CDR2 YFSETQ. This CDR3 is CASSLDRGQYNEQFF. CDR3 sequence (DNA): TGCGCCAGCAGCTTGGACAGGGGGCAGTACAATGAGCAGTTCTTC.

DNA for the CDR3: TGTGCCAGCATACAGGGGTCGAGCTCCTACAATGAGCAGTTCTTC. Translation: CASIQGSSSYNEQFF. This chain connects TRBV28 to TRBJ2-1; 7 bases are shared with TRBD1. Trimming removed 7 bases from V and 0 bases from J; junction bases left unmatched: 6. The CDR3 sequence is 15 residues long. Germline V gene data show CDR1 as MDHEN and CDR2 as SYDVKM.

The chain couples TRBV7-2 to TRBJ2-5; no reliable D call. CDR1 and CDR2 (germline): SGHTA, FQGNSA. The CDR3 is made up of 14 amino acids. V was shortened by 5 bases and J by 1 base, with 11 bases between the two germline ends. The CDR3 DNA reads as TGTGCCAGCAGCCAGAGGCGGTTCCAAGAGACCCAGTACTTC. It specifies CASSQRRFQETQYF. Using reference TRBV7-2 and TRBJ2-5 for the parts outside the CDR3, the full variable domain is GAGVSQSPSNKVTEKGKDVELRCDPISGHTALYWYRQSLGQGLEFLIYFQGNSAPDKSGLPSDRFSAERTGGSVSTLTIQRTQQEDSAVYLCASSQRRFQETQYFGPGTRLLVL.

V usage is TRBV7-2 and J usage is TRBJ2-1, with a possible D match to TRBD2 (7 bases). This CDR3 region has 15 residues. Between the trimmed V and J ends, which lost 5 bases and 8 bases, there was a span of 19 bases. Germline V gives CDR1 SGHTA, CDR2 FQGNSA. The CDR3 DNA is TGTGCCAGCAGCCCCCATGGGCGGGGGCTCTATGAGCAGTTCTTC. It yields the protein CASSPHGRGLYEQFF.

The chain joins TRBV6-6 to TRBJ1-2, with a tentative D call TRBD1 (6 bases). Germline CDR1 reads MNHNY; CDR2 reads SVGAGI (reference sequence). Trimming took 4 bases from V and 7 from J, leaving 16 bases between them. The CDR3 loop spans 14 amino acids. Here the CDR3 reads CASSSDRSSGGYTF. In DNA, the CDR3 is TGTGCCAGCAGTTCCGACAGGTCTTCTGGTGGCTACACCTTC.